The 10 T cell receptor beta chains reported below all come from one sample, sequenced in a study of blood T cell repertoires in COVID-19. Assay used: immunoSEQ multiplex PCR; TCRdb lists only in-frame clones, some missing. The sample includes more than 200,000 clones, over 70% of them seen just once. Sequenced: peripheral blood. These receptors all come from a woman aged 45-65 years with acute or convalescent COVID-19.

The CDR3 DNA is TGTGCCACCTCCCGCCAACTCCTCTTGGGACTGTCAACTAATGAAAAACTGTTTTTT. This gives the protein CATSRQLLLGLSTNEKLFF. The rearrangement uses TRBV19 and TRBJ1-4, with D perhaps TRBD1 (5 bases). This CDR3 contains 19 residues. CDR1 LNHDA and CDR2 SQIVND come from the germline V gene (reference sequence). Trimming took off 10 bases at V and 0 bases at J, with 27 bases between the two ends. The entire variable domain, with the rest obtained from reference TRBV19 and TRBJ1-4, is as follows: DGGITQSPKYLFRKEGQNVTLSCEQNLNHDAMYWYRQDPGQGLRLIYYSQIVNDFQKGDIAEGYSVSREKKESFPLTVTSAQKNPTAFYLCATSRQLLLGLSTNEKLFFGSGTQLSVL.

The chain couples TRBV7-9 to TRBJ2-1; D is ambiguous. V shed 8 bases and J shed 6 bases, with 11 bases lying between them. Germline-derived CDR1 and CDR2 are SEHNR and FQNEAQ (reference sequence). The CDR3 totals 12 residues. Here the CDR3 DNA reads TGTGCCAGCGAGGCCCTATCCAATGAGCAGTTCTTC. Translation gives CASEALSNEQFF.

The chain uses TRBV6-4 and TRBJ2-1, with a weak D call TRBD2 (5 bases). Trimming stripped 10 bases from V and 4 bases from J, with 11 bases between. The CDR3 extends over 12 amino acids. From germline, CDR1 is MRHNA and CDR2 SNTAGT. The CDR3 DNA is TGTGCCACCGGGCGGGCTTACAATGAGCAGTTCTTC. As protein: CATGRAYNEQFF.

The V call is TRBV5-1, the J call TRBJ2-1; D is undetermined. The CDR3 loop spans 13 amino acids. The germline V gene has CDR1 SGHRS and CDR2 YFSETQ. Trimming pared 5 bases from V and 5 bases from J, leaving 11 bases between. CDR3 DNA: TGCGCCAGCAGGTCGGATGCGGACAATGAGCAGTTCTTC. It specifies CASRSDADNEQFF.

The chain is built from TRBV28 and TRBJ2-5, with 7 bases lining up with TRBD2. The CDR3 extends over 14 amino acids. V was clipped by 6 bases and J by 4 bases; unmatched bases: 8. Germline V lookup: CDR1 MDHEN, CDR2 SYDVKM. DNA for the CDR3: TGTGCCAGCAGCCTGGGAGGGAGCCGAGAGACCCAGTACTTC. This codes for CASSLGGSRETQYF. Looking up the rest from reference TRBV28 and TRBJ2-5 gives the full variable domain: DVKVTQSSRYLVKRTGEKVFLECVQDMDHENMFWYRQDPGLGLRLIYFSYDVKMKEKGDIPEGYSVSREKKERFSLILESASTNQTSMYLCASSLGGSRETQYFGPGTRLLVL.

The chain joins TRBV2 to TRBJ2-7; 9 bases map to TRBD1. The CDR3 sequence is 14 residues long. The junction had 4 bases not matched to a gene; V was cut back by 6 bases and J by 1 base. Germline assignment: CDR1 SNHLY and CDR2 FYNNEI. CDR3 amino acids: CASSPGQGSYEQYF. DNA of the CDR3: TGTGCCAGCAGCCCGGGACAGGGATCCTACGAGCAGTACTTC.

CDR3 nucleotides: TGTGCCAGCAGCTTCACTACCCTTCCCGGGACTAGCGGATACAATGAGCAGTTCTTC. As protein: CASSFTTLPGTSGYNEQFF. The chain carries TRBV7-2 and TRBJ2-1; TRBD2 aligns across 11 bases. The CDR3 is 19 residues long. Germline-derived CDR1 and CDR2 are SGHTA and FQGNSA. Germline trimming cut 3 bases from V and 4 bases from J; bases unmatched to any gene: 14. Drawing the rest from reference TRBV7-2 and TRBJ2-1, the complete variable domain is GAGVSQSPSNKVTEKGKDVELRCDPISGHTALYWYRQSLGQGLEFLIYFQGNSAPDKSGLPSDRFSAERTGGSVSTLTIQRTQQEDSAVYLCASSFTTLPGTSGYNEQFFGPGTRLTVL.

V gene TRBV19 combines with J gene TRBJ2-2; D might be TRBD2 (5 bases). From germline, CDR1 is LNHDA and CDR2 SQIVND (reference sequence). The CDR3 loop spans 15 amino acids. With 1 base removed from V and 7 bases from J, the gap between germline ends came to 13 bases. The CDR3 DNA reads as TGTGCCAGTAGTATAGGACTAACCGTCCTCGGGGAGCTGTTTTTT. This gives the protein CASSIGLTVLGELFF.

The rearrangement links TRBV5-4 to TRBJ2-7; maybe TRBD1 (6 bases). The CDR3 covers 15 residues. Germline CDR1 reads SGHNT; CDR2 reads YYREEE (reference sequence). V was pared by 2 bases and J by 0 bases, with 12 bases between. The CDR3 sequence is CASSFAGTFSYEQYF. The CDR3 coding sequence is TGTGCCAGCAGCTTTGCCGGGACATTCTCCTACGAGCAGTACTTC.

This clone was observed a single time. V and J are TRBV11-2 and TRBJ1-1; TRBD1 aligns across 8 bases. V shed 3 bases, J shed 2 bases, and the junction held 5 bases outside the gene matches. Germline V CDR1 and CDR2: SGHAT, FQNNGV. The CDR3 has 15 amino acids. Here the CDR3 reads CASSFTTGVNTEAFF. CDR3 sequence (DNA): TGTGCCAGCAGCTTCACGACAGGGGTAAACACTGAAGCTTTCTTT.